Presented here are 6 T cell receptor beta chains from one specimen sequenced in a study of tissue T cells after allogeneic stem cell transplantation. The protocol was immunoSEQ multiplex PCR, while the TCRdb copy is restricted to in-frame clones and leaves out a portion. Here the sample spans roughly 3,000 clones, around 46% being singletons. Time point given: mouse harvest day 14 after allogeneic transplant. Mouse grafts combined 10^7 T-cell-depleted bone marrow cells with 10^6 splenic CD5+ T cells. Sequencing input: gut tissue. These receptor sequences come from a female BALB/c mouse given C57BL/6 T cells with graft-versus-host disease after an allogeneic hematopoietic cell transplant.

This clone counts as medium-sized (0.01 to 0.1%). Mouse germline and gene names are used. The read is 1 residue too short to cover the CDR3 end, so that end is filled in from the germline J gene. This chain links TRBV23 with TRBJ2-4; the table's D call, TRBD2, was not checked against the DNA. The CDR3 loop spans 15 amino acids. Germline V lookup: CDR1 KGHTA, CDR2 FQNQQP. The CDR3 DNA, read in part, is TGCTCCAGCAGTCAATCATCTGGGGTACAAAACACCTTGTAC. It translates to CSSSQSSGVQNTLY. The entire CDR3 protein reads CSSSQSSGVQNTLYF.

A remark on this clone: The germline and genes are mouse ones. With the read ending 1 residue before the CDR3 end, the germline J gene is used to fill in that end. The V and J genes are TRBV13-3 and TRBJ2-2, with 11 bases lining up with TRBD1. The V segment lost 5 bases and the J segment 6 bases; nucleotides outside the gene matches: 3. The germline gives CDR1 NNHDY, CDR2 SYVADS. CDR3 length: 14 amino acids. The DNA read from the CDR3 is TGTGCCAGCAGCCTGGACAGGGGGCCCGGGCAGCTCTAC. Translated, it gives CASSLDRGPGQLY. The complete CDR3 protein is CASSLDRGPGQLYF. Based on the CDR3 plus reference TRBV13-3 and TRBJ2-2, the full variable domain is EAAVTQSPRSKVAVTGGKVTLSCHQTNNHDYMYWYRQDTGHGLRLIHYSYVADSTEKGDIPDGYKASRPSQENFSLILELASLSQTAVYFCASSLDRGPGQLYFGEGSKLTVL.

On this clone: The germline and genes are mouse ones. The part of the CDR3 DNA that was read is TGTGCCAGCAGTCTCGACAGCCAAGACACCCAGTAC. Protein sequence: CASSLDSQDTQY. The whole CDR3 region reads CASSLDSQDTQYF. V is TRBV26 and J is TRBJ2-5; D possibly corresponds to TRBD1 (5 bases). The read is 1 residue too short to cover the CDR3 end, so that end is filled in from the germline J gene. Trimming cost V 3 bases and J 2 bases, with 6 bases left between them. There are 13 residues in the CDR3. The germline CDR1 and CDR2 sequences are KGHPV and FQNQEV (reference sequence).

This clone ranks as medium-sized. Here the gene names and germline are mouse. The read comes to an end 1 residue before the CDR3 does, leaving the germline J gene to fill in the end. This chain connects TRBV26 to TRBJ1-3, with TRBD1 as a possible D gene (5 bases). V lost 2 bases and J lost 0, with 5 bases in between. CDR3 size: 14 residues. Germline lookup yields CDR1 KGHPV and CDR2 FQNQEV (reference sequence). The CDR3 sequence is CASSLGGSGNTLYF. Incomplete CDR3 DNA: TGTGCCAGCAGTCTGGGGGGTTCTGGAAATACGCTCTAT.

In its sample, this clone is medium-sized. Gene names and germline match the mouse. Read coverage stops 1 residue before the CDR3 terminus; the germline J gene supplies the remainder. This sequence joins TRBV3 and TRBJ1-3, with D uncertain. Germline V gene lookup returns CDR1 SNHLY and CDR2 FYNGKV (reference sequence). The CDR3 runs 14 residues. V lost 1 base to trimming and J lost 0 bases, with 4 bases between them. The CDR3 DNA, read in part, is TGTGCCAGCAGCTTAGAAATTTCTGGAAATACGCTCTAT. Protein sequence: CASSLEISGNTLY. The complete CDR3 sequence is CASSLEISGNTLYF.

Remarks on this clone: The gene symbols are mouse symbols. The CDR3 is cut off 1 residue early in the read; its end comes from the germline J gene. The chain carries TRBV1 and TRBJ2-1; 10 nucleotides match TRBD2. The germline V gene has CDR1 NSQYPW and CDR2 LRSPGD (reference sequence). CDR3 length equals 17 residues. After removal of 3 bases from V and 5 bases from J, the junction contained 10 bases not matched to a gene. The chain's CDR3 is CTCSAPRLGGLDAEQFF. The CDR3 bases that were read are TGCACCTGCAGTGCGCCCCGTCTGGGGGGGCTTGATGCTGAGCAGTTC.